The 26 T cell receptor beta chains presented below share a single source sample, sequenced in a study of CD8 T cells in Susac syndrome (dated by TCRdb to the late 2010s). The method was the immunoSEQ multiplex PCR assay. RNA was extracted with the RNeasy kit and 0.5 to 1 ug was reverse transcribed using random hexamers. The raw public reads went through TCRdb reprocessing: fastp at Q25, MiXCR clone calling, in-frame beta chains kept. Entries are consolidated by CDR3 protein sequence, retaining the most common genes and DNA. The sample table holds hundreds of thousands of distinct CDR3 sequences, of which about 95% were seen once. Of the sample, about 0.091% is held by the ten largest clones. Material for sequencing was CD4+ T cells from PBMCs. The receptors stem from a human donor with multiple sclerosis.

The chain has TRBV2 and TRBJ1-5; unclear D gene. Germline V gene lookup returns CDR1 SNHLY and CDR2 FYNNEI. V shed 6 bases and J shed 0 bases, with 9 bases lying between them. The CDR3 has 14 amino acids. The chain's CDR3 is CASRDGHSNQPQHF. The CDR3 DNA is TGTGCCAGCAGGGACGGCCATAGCAATCAGCCCCAGCATTTT.

J is TRBJ2-7 and V is TRBV20-1; TRBD2 is a possible D gene (5 bases). The CDR3 covers 12 residues. The germline CDR1 and CDR2 sequences are DFQATT and SNEGSKA (reference sequence). Deletions cut 6 bases from V and 2 bases from J, with 11 bases between. The CDR3 is CSASGITYEQYF. The CDR3 DNA sequence: TGCAGTGCGTCCGGGATTACCTACGAGCAGTACTTC.

The chain joins TRBV24-1 to TRBJ2-1; the D gene is possibly TRBD2 (6 bases). The CDR3 extends over 13 amino acids. CDR1 is KGHDR and CDR2 is SFDVKD in the germline V gene. V dropped 5 bases and J dropped 7 bases, with 11 bases sitting between them. In DNA form, the CDR3 reads TGTGCCACCAGTGTGTCTGGGGGGAATGAGCAGTTCTTC. Its translation: CATSVSGGNEQFF.

This chain links TRBV3-1 with TRBJ2-1, with D perhaps TRBD2 (6 bases). This CDR3 spans 14 amino acids. Germline CDR1 LGHDT, CDR2 YNNKEL (reference sequence). V was cut by 6 bases and J by 8 bases, with 17 bases left in between. The CDR3 nucleotides are TGTGCCAGCAGACGCGGAGGAGGGACTGATGAGCAGTTCTTC. Protein sequence: CASRRGGGTDEQFF.

The V gene is TRBV9, the J gene TRBJ2-5; 16 nucleotides align to TRBD2. Germline V gives CDR1 SGDLS, CDR2 YYNGEE. This CDR3 spans 17 amino acids. The trim removed 4 bases at V and 5 bases at J, leaving 8 bases unmatched. The CDR3 nucleotides are TGTGCCAGCAGCCCAGGGACTAGCGGGGGGGCAGGGGAGACCCAGTACTTC. This sequence encodes CASSPGTSGGAGETQYF.

This chain connects TRBV7-8 to TRBJ2-7; possible D gene TRBD2, 6 bases. This CDR3 region has 14 residues. Germline CDR1 SGHVS, CDR2 FQNEAQ. Trimming pared 1 base from V and 2 bases from J, leaving 9 bases between. Here the CDR3 reads CASSLGTNTYEQYF. In nucleotides, the CDR3 is TGTGCCAGCAGCTTAGGGACTAATACCTACGAGCAGTACTTC. Full variable domain (outside the CDR3, taken from reference TRBV7-8 and TRBJ2-7): GAGVSQSPRYKVAKRGQDVALRCDPISGHVSLFWYQQALGQGPEFLTYFQNEAQLDKSGLPSDRFFAERPEGSVSTLKIQRTQQEDSAVYLCASSLGTNTYEQYFGPGTRLTVT.

The chain joins TRBV7-9 to TRBJ2-6; D is ambiguous. The CDR3 has 16 residues. Germline V gene lookup returns CDR1 SEHNR and CDR2 FQNEAQ (reference sequence). V dropped 3 bases and J dropped 0 bases, with 9 bases sitting between them. CDR3 nucleotide sequence: TGTGCCAGCAGCTTGGACGGTTACTCTGGGGCCAACGTCCTGACTTTC. Its protein product is CASSLDGYSGANVLTF.

V usage is TRBV29-1 and J usage is TRBJ2-3, with TRBD2 identical over 8 bases. The CDR3 is made up of 14 amino acids. Looked up from germline, CDR1 is SQVTM and CDR2 is ANQGSEA. The V segment lost 1 base and the J segment 5 bases; nucleotides outside the gene matches: 5. The CDR3 spells CSVEVGLAGDTQYF. As DNA, the CDR3 is TGCAGCGTTGAAGTAGGGCTAGCGGGAGATACGCAGTATTTT.

The V and J genes are TRBV2 and TRBJ2-1; the match to TRBD1 covers 7 bases. V lost 6 bases, J lost 4 bases, and 6 bases stayed unmatched. CDR1 SNHLY and CDR2 FYNNEI come from the germline V gene. The CDR3 runs 14 residues. CDR3 DNA: TGTGCCAGCAGCGGGACAGTCGAATACAATGAGCAGTTCTTC. Its protein product is CASSGTVEYNEQFF.

The V call is TRBV9, the J call TRBJ2-2; D remains unclear. The germline V and J ends were trimmed by 0 bases and 4 bases, with 7 bases remaining between them. The CDR3 extends over 14 amino acids. Per the germline V gene, CDR1 is SGDLS and CDR2 is YYNGEE. Here the CDR3 reads CASSVALVTGELFF. In nucleotides, the CDR3 is TGTGCCAGCAGCGTAGCCCTGGTCACCGGGGAGCTGTTTTTT.

This sequence joins TRBV30 and TRBJ1-2, with 9 bases identical to TRBD1. Unmatched junction bases numbered 15, after V lost 5 bases and J lost 8 bases. Germline V gene sequence: CDR1 GTSNPN, CDR2 SVGIG (reference sequence). The CDR3 sequence is 15 residues long. CDR3 loop: CAWGPGQGFLKGYTF. The DNA for the CDR3 is TGTGCCTGGGGTCCGGGACAGGGCTTTTTGAAGGGCTACACCTTC.

This sequence joins TRBV3-1 and TRBJ2-1; D remains unclear. The CDR3 runs 12 residues. The germline gives CDR1 LGHDT, CDR2 YNNKEL (reference sequence). Between the trimmed V and J ends, which lost 1 base and 5 bases, there was a span of 3 bases. The DNA for the CDR3 is TGTGCCAGCAGCCAAGGGGACAATGAGCAGTTCTTC. Protein: CASSQGDNEQFF.

The rearrangement joins TRBV20-1 to TRBJ2-3; TRBD2 aligns across 9 bases. This CDR3 region has 15 residues. The ends lost 5 bases at V and 1 base at J; junction bases unmatched: 7. CDR1 is DFQATT, CDR2 SNEGSKA, per germline (reference sequence). The CDR3 DNA reads as TGCAGTGCTCTGCGGGGGGGTAGTCGCACAGATACGCAGTATTTT. Its protein product is CSALRGGSRTDTQYF.

The chain couples TRBV28 to TRBJ1-5; possible D gene TRBD1, 6 bases. The CDR3 is 12 residues long. Germline CDR1 MDHEN, CDR2 SYDVKM. Trimming shortened V by 4 bases and J by 7 bases, and 8 bases separated the two germline ends. The CDR3 loop reads CASSSGGQPQHF. The CDR3 coding sequence is TGTGCCAGCAGTTCGGGGGGCCAGCCCCAGCATTTT.

This clonotype was picked up one time. The chain joins TRBV4-1 to TRBJ2-7; TRBD2 aligns across 12 bases. Trimming cost V 4 bases and J 7 bases; bases outside gene matches: 8. CDR3 size: 15 residues. Germline CDR1 is MGHRA and CDR2 is YSYEKL. CDR3 region: CASSPRLAGEGEQYF. Here the CDR3 DNA reads TGCGCCAGCAGCCCCCGACTAGCGGGAGAAGGTGAGCAGTACTTC.

This chain joins TRBV18 and TRBJ2-2; unclear D gene. Germline lookup yields CDR1 KGHSH and CDR2 LQKENI. The CDR3 sequence is 13 residues long. Trimming removed 5 bases at V and 4 bases at J, with 8 bases between. CDR3 sequence: CASSKMGTGELFF. CDR3 DNA sequence: TGTGCCAGCTCAAAGATGGGCACCGGGGAGCTGTTTTTT.

V is TRBV4-1 and J is TRBJ2-1; 9 bases are a match to TRBD2. V shed 3 bases and J 15 bases; nucleotides not matched to a gene: 6. Germline V gene sequence: CDR1 MGHRA, CDR2 YSYEKL. The CDR3 covers 12 residues. The CDR3 protein is CASSQVAGAVFF. The CDR3 region has the DNA TGCGCCAGCAGCCAGGTAGCGGGAGCCGTGTTCTTC.

The genes are TRBV5-1 and TRBJ2-7; 8 bases are a match to TRBD1. This CDR3 is 18 amino acids long. V lost 1 base and J lost 0; bases outside the gene matches: 12. Germline V gene lookup returns CDR1 SGHRS and CDR2 YFSETQ. Here the CDR3 DNA reads TGCGCCAGCAGCTTGTGGGCAACAGGACAGGGACGCTCCTACGAGCAGTACTTC. As protein: CASSLWATGQGRSYEQYF.

This sequence joins TRBV27 and TRBJ1-1, with 9 positions matching TRBD1. V shed 5 bases and J 4 bases; nucleotides not matched to a gene: 14. CDR3 length: 17 residues. The germline gives CDR1 MNHEY, CDR2 SMNVEV (reference sequence). CDR3 DNA sequence: TGTGCCAGCAGTCCACTCGGACAGGGGAGTGGAAGCACTGAAGCTTTCTTT. As protein: CASSPLGQGSGSTEAFF.

A single count supports this clonotype. The genes are TRBV7-8 and TRBJ2-1, with D perhaps matching TRBD2 (5 bases). Germline CDR1 and CDR2: SGHVS and FQNEAQ. The V end lost 3 bases, the J end lost 3 bases, and 15 bases lay between the germline ends. This CDR3 has 16 residues. The CDR3 DNA reads TGTGCCAGCAGCTTGATTAGCTTTAGCGTCTACAATGAGCAGTTCTTC. This encodes CASSLISFSVYNEQFF.

This rearrangement joins TRBV29-1 to TRBJ1-1; D uncertain. The germline CDR1 and CDR2 sequences are SQVTM and ANQGSEA. The CDR3 spans 14 residues. V dropped 3 bases and J dropped 0 bases, with 11 bases sitting between them. Written as DNA, the CDR3 is TGCAGCGTTGATCTGGGGTTCGTGAACACTGAAGCTTTCTTT. Translated, it gives CSVDLGFVNTEAFF.

V and J are TRBV20-1 and TRBJ2-2, with TRBD2 identical over 13 bases. CDR3 length: 17 amino acids. The trim removed 1 base at V and 2 bases at J, leaving 4 bases unmatched. Germline lookup yields CDR1 DFQATT and CDR2 SNEGSKA (reference sequence). The CDR3 protein is CSARGGLAGINTGELFF. The CDR3 DNA sequence: TGCAGTGCTAGAGGGGGACTAGCGGGAATCAACACCGGGGAGCTGTTTTTT.

This chain uses TRBV10-3 with TRBJ2-7; D gene unclear. Germline V CDR1 and CDR2: ENHRY, SYGVKD. Trimming took off 5 bases at V and 0 bases at J, with 2 bases between the two ends. CDR3 length equals 11 residues. The CDR3 region has the DNA TGTGCCATCAGTTCCTCCTACGAGCAGTACTTC. The encoded protein is CAISSSYEQYF.

V usage is TRBV12-3 or TRBV12-4 and J usage is TRBJ2-7, with 10 positions matching TRBD2. V shed 6 bases and J 7 bases; nucleotides not matched to a gene: 9. This CDR3 spans 14 amino acids. The CDR3 coding sequence is TGTGCCAGCAGGATACTAGCGGGGTCGGGGGAGCAGTACTTC. Residues: CASRILAGSGEQYF.

The rearrangement links TRBV27 to TRBJ2-3, with TRBD2 identical over 11 bases. The V segment lost 6 bases and the J segment 3 bases; nucleotides outside the gene matches: 8. This CDR3 has 16 residues. The germline CDR1 and CDR2 sequences are MNHEY and SMNVEV (reference sequence). CDR3 nucleotide sequence: TGTGCCAGCAGAACATTGGGACTAGCGGTAACAGATACGCAGTATTTT. Translating it yields CASRTLGLAVTDTQYF.

This clonotype has just one count. The missing conserved phenylalanine or tryptophan at the end of this CDR3 makes a read error likely. This chain connects TRBV19 to TRBJ1-5, with a tentative D call TRBD1 (5 bases). CDR1 is LNHDA, CDR2 SQIVND, per germline (reference sequence). This CDR3 has 15 residues. With 4 bases removed from V and 2 bases from J, the gap between germline ends came to 12 bases. CDR3 protein: CASSKIGTGNQPQHL. The CDR3 region has the DNA TGTGCCAGTAGTAAAATCGGGACCGGCAATCAGCCCCAGCATCTT.